Listed below are T cell receptor beta chains from one sample, sequenced in a study of T cells expressing NK-cell markers. For each CDR3 protein, TCRdb gives one entry from its re-call of the 5' RACE reads, without DNA. Seen in this sample are hundreds of thousands of distinct CDR3 sequences; the ten most common clones hold roughly 3.6%. The sample taken for sequencing was blood T cells: a sorted CD56 or NKG2C T cell subset, CD4+ or CD8+ T cells, or bulk PBMC T cells (not recorded which). Receptor source: a man younger than 30 in good health. Each CDR3 is given with its conserved first and last residue.

v_gene	j_gene	len	CDR3aa
TRBV6-1	TRBJ1-2	16	CASIPSGQPIYRGYTF
TRBV12-3/TRBV12-4	TRBJ1-6	14	CASSLRSNYSPLHF
TRBV7-9	TRBJ2-6	14	CASSGNTGANVLTF
TRBV6-5	TRBJ2-3	16	CASSYSTSGSSDTQYF
TRBV27	TRBJ2-7	17	CASSPRDRVYDHYEQYF
TRBV27	TRBJ1-5	15	CASSLGIGPQEPQHF
TRBV5-5	TRBJ2-5	13	CASQALGQETQYF
TRBV7-2	TRBJ2-1	12	CASSLETGGVFF
TRBV24-1	TRBJ2-1	17	CATSDKRLAGGANEQFF
TRBV5-1	TRBJ2-2	14	CASSTRGNTGELFF
TRBV29-1	TRBJ2-2	15	CSVGGTLGGTGELFF
TRBV25-1	TRBJ1-1	15	CASSEMGPVGTEAFF
TRBV4-3	TRBJ2-7	15	CASSLRTGGIDEQYF
TRBV4-2	TRBJ2-2	18	CASSQVVGRGLGTGELFF
TRBV4-3	TRBJ1-1	13	CASSQGGQVGAFF
TRBV10-3	TRBJ2-1	16	CAITPTSGSSYNEQFF
TRBV3-1	TRBJ2-7	14	CASSPGQGIYEQYF
TRBV7-3	TRBJ1-3	14	CASSLTASGNTIYF
TRBV5-1	TRBJ1-1	15	CASSFTGARDTEAFF
TRBV29-1	TRBJ1-1	13	CSVSLFMNTEAFF
TRBV7-2	TRBJ2-3	15	CASSLRGTNRDTQYF
TRBV30	TRBJ1-4	16	CAWSAGWTGGSEKLFF
TRBV5-1	TRBJ2-1	13	CASRAPRGDAQFF
TRBV12-3/TRBV12-4	TRBJ2-3	14	CASSPVGGRHTQYF
TRBV7-9	TRBJ2-5	13	CASSQWTGISQYF
TRBV29-1	TRBJ2-5	12	CSVLQGGETQYF
TRBV5-1	TRBJ2-1	15	CASSGVALGDNEQFF
TRBV5-4	TRBJ2-1	21	CASSLGYQGLAGHRSYNEQFF